This T cell receptor (beta chain) came from a study of blood T cell repertoires in COVID-19 (dated by TCRdb to 2020 to 2022). Regarding the complete study: Collaborator samples came from the United States, Italy and Spain and covered acute and convalescent phases of COVID-19. The prospective study material was composed of cDNA or gDNA derived from T cells, B-cell-depleted T cells, or PBMCs. The dataset comprised deeply sampled blood TCRbeta repertoires from subjects exposed to, actively infected with, or recovered from COVID-19. The repertoires were made available in a free public database intended to serve as a resource for research on the immune response to SARS-CoV-2. The samples were drawn from the first 160 participants of the ongoing ImmuneRACE study and from 950 to 1,500 subjects provided by 6 global collaborators. Nearly every sample came with metadata listing a de-identified subject ID, COVID-19 status, age in years and sex. Where HLA class I and class II types were available, the types were taken from metadata supplied by the sample provider, not from assay-based typing.

TCRbeta CDR3 regions were amplified from genomic DNA by means of the immunoSEQ Assay, a bias-controlled multiplex PCR. Per the source publication's procedure: The number of nucleated cells in each sample was estimated by amplification of reference gene primers within the assay. To quantify the absolute abundance of each unique TCRbeta CDR3 rearrangement, sequence reads were collapsed and filtered. For each sample, productive Simpson clonality was calculated as the square root of Simpson's diversity index across productive rearrangements. Drawn from immuneACCESS, this table holds only the in-frame rearrangements with V and J called that TCRdb kept. Clones are partly lost; checked studies trace under half to an unresolved V gene and leave the rest unexplained. V, J and clone size are those of that table, while D and trimming were read from the DNA. The sample records tens of thousands of clones, roughly 86% of which are singletons. The ten largest clones add up to less than 45% of the sample.

According to the germline V gene, CDR1 reads MDHEN and CDR2 reads SYDVKM. The cysteine opens and the phenylalanine closes a CDR3 of 15 amino acids. Solely the CDR3 DNA is kept, with 45 bases framed from the first base. V and J are trimmed by 7 bases and 4 bases, and the gene matches miss 8 bases of the junction. Findings and caveats that apply to the study as a whole: The amount of clinical and demographic metadata varied by source and participant and was provided uncurated.

Whole blood was collected in K2EDTA tubes by collaborating institutions according to the institutions' own protocols. For TCRbeta analysis, collaborators shipped samples in one of three forms: frozen whole blood, isolated PBMCs, or DNA extracted from either of those sample types. Comments on this clone: Its antigen is unknown. Base quality data are lacking; no much larger clone is found one base away.

The V and J genes are TRBV28 and TRBJ2-1, and 9 junctional nucleotides match TRBD2. The sequencing sample was made of peripheral blood. This sequence originates from a man in his 70s with acute or convalescent COVID-19. The DNA sequence reads TGTGCCAGCACCGCCGGGACTAGCCGTTACAATGAGCAGTTCTTC. This codes for CASTAGTSRYNEQFF.